This TCR beta chain was obtained from a study of T cell responses to AZD1222 COVID-19 vaccine. General study results and limits: The repertoires were collected only after the peak T cell response. A reported finding is that nearly half of spike-specific TCRs target unmutated variant regions. Baseline seropositives among AZD1222 recipients totaled only six.

Points on this clone: The antigen remains undetermined.

V lost 0 bases and J lost 7, with 16 bases in between. Germline values: CDR1 SGHNT, CDR2 YYREEE (reference sequence). The CDR3 is 15 residues long. Sequenced by immunoSEQ multiplex PCR; TCRdb stores in-frame clones only, minus some. The sample shows fewer than 70,000 clones, about 80% of them seen only once. This sequence originates from an adult who received the AZD1222 COVID-19 vaccine. The material sequenced was peripheral blood, taken 28 days after the second AZD1222 dose. The chain has TRBV5-4 and TRBJ1-2; D may be TRBD1 (6 bases). The CDR3 region is CASSLATGTAAGYTF. The CDR3 DNA follows: TGTGCCAGCAGCTTGGCCACAGGGACGGCGGCTGGCTACACCTTC.